Listed below are T cell receptor beta chains from one sample, sequenced in a study of cytomegalovirus exposure and HLA in healthy donors. Profiling relied on immunoSEQ multiplex PCR, and the TCRdb table lists in-frame clones only, not all of them. This table has about 45,000 clones, around 73% appearing once. Sequences were obtained from PBMCs. These receptors were collected from a woman aged 30 to 39 in good health and CMV-seronegative. CDR3s include the opening cysteine and the closing phenylalanine or tryptophan. The D gene is left open where the match is weak. For some rows the clone size is stated as once, few or many, or as a class when expanded; others skip it.

size	D	V	J	DNA	CDR3
.	TRBD2	TRBV30	TRBJ2-7	TGTGCCTGGGTCTGGACTAGATCTCTCTACGAGCAGTACTTC	CAWVWTRSLYEQYF
.	.	TRBV2	TRBJ2-7	TGTGCCAGCAGTATATCAGGGGTTAGAGACTCCTACGAGCAGTACTTC	CASSISGVRDSYEQYF
.	.	TRBV6-5	TRBJ1-6	TGTGCCAGCAGTTATTCGGCAGGCCTAAATTCACCCCTCCACTTT	CASSYSAGLNSPLHF
.	.	TRBV2	TRBJ1-4	TGTGCCAGCAGGCTAACACAGTCTAATGAAAAACTGTTTTTT	CASRLTQSNEKLFF
.	.	TRBV30	TRBJ2-7	TGTGCCTGGAGTCCACTGGCAGGTGTATCCTACGAGCAGTACTTC	CAWSPLAGVSYEQYF
.	TRBD1	TRBV11-1	TRBJ1-5	TGTGCCAGCAGCGTAGACAGGGGGAATCAGCCCCAGCATTTT	CASSVDRGNQPQHF
.	.	TRBV5-4	TRBJ2-5	TGTGCCAGCCGGGAGACCCAGTACTTC	CASRETQYF
.	TRBD1	TRBV2	TRBJ2-7	TGTGCCAGCAGACTCGGGACAGGGAGCTCCTACGAGCAGTACTTC	CASRLGTGSSYEQYF
.	TRBD1	TRBV6-5	TRBJ1-3	TGTGCCAGCAGTCGGACAGGGGGCGGAAACACCATATATTTT	CASSRTGGGNTIYF
.	.	TRBV14	TRBJ1-4	TGTGCCAGCAGCCCGGGCAGGGTGGATGAAAAACTGTTTTTT	CASSPGRVDEKLFF
.	TRBD1	TRBV29-1	TRBJ2-1	TGCAGCGGACAGGGACCCTCCTACAATGAGCAGTTCTTC	CSGQGPSYNEQFF
.	.	TRBV7-8	TRBJ1-1	TGTGCCAGCAGCCCAGTTAGCAGAGCAGAAGCTTTCTTT	CASSPVSRAEAFF
.	.	TRBV6-5	TRBJ2-3	TGTGCCAGCAGGGCCCCCGCGGGGACAGATACGCAGTATTTT	CASRAPAGTDTQYF
.	TRBD2	TRBV29-1	TRBJ2-5	TGCAGCGTGGAGGGACTAGCGGAAGAGACCCAGTACTTC	CSVEGLAEETQYF
.	TRBD1	TRBV5-4	TRBJ1-2	TGTGCCAGCAGTTCTCGGGACAGGCCCTATGGCTACACCTTC	CASSSRDRPYGYTF
.	.	TRBV2	TRBJ2-5	TGTGCCAGCGGAGGACAGTTCCAAGAGACCCAGTACTTC	CASGGQFQETQYF
.	.	TRBV5-1	TRBJ2-3	TGCGCCAGCAGCTTGTCTAGCGATGAACCCACAGATACGCAGTATTTT	CASSLSSDEPTDTQYF
.	TRBD2	TRBV6-4	TRBJ2-7	TGTGCCAGCAGTGAAAAAGCGGGAGCCTACGAGCAGTACTTC	CASSEKAGAYEQYF
.	.	TRBV7-9	TRBJ1-4	TGTGCCAGCAGCTATAAGGGGAATGAAAAACTGTTTTTT	CASSYKGNEKLFF
.	TRBD2	TRBV5-8	TRBJ2-3	TGTGCCAGCAGCTTGCAGGGACTAGAGACAGATACGCAGTATTTT	CASSLQGLETDTQYF
.	TRBD2	TRBV4-1	TRBJ2-1	TGCGCCAGCAGCCTAACTAGCGACCTCTACAATGGGCAGTTCTTC	CASSLTSDLYNGQFF
.	.	TRBV6-5	TRBJ2-5	TGTGCCAGCAGCCAAGGGGGACGGGAGACCCAGTACTTC	CASSQGGRETQYF
.	TRBD1	TRBV29-1	TRBJ1-1	TGCAGCGCCTTGGGGGGACAGGGCGGCACTGAAGCTTTCTTT	CSALGGQGGTEAFF
.	.	TRBV5-6	TRBJ2-1	TGTGCCAGCAGCCCGATGACAGGTCATTCCTACAATGAGCAGTTCTTC	CASSPMTGHSYNEQFF
.	.	TRBV18	TRBJ1-5	TGTGCCAGCTCACCAGAGCAGGGTCGGAATCAGCCCCAGCATTTT	CASSPEQGRNQPQHF
.	.	TRBV19	TRBJ1-5	TGTGCCAGTAGTACACAGGGCCATCAGCCCCAGCATTTT	CASSTQGHQPQHF
medium-sized	TRBD1	TRBV6-1	TRBJ1-4	TGTGCCAGCATATCAGGGGGCGGTAATGAAAAACTGTTTTTT	CASISGGGNEKLFF
.	TRBD2	TRBV19	TRBJ2-4	TGTGCCAGTAGTTTCCTACCGGGAGGCCTTCTGGACATTCAGTACTTC	CASSFLPGGLLDIQYF
.	.	TRBV5-1	TRBJ2-1	TGCGCCAGCAGCTTGGGTGCGGTTCACAATGAGCAGTTCTTC	CASSLGAVHNEQFF
.	.	TRBV6-5	TRBJ1-1	TGTGCCAGCAGTTACTCGGGGGGAATGGCTTTCTTT	CASSYSGGMAFF
.	.	TRBV5-6	TRBJ1-2	TGTGCCAGCAGACAGCTCTATGGCTACACCTTC	CASRQLYGYTF
few	.	TRBV4-2	TRBJ1-5	TGTGCCAGCAGCCAAGATGGAGTAGTTGGTCAGCCCCAGCATTTT	CASSQDGVVGQPQHF
.	.	TRBV19	TRBJ1-1	TGTGCCAGTAGTGAGACAGTGAACACTGAAGCTTTCTTT	CASSETVNTEAFF